In this sample, the clone carrying this T cell receptor beta chain turned up a few times. The record originates from a study of blood T cell repertoires in COVID-19. About the research overall: Samples of COVID-19 (acute and convalescent) were obtained from the United States, Italy and Spain. PBMCs, B-cell-depleted T cells, or T cells were the source of the cDNA or gDNA that made up the material.

As originally analysed: Cell counts per sample came from amplifying reference gene primers. The method was immunoSEQ multiplex PCR; TCRdb's version includes in-frame clones alone and lacks a portion of them. V and J calls and clone size follow that table, whereas D and trimming were derived from the DNA. This sample carries about 180,000 clones, 70% to 90% of them seen once, and the ten largest clones take 2.5% to 3.5%. The V gene's germline CDR1 is SGHKS and CDR2 YYEKEE (reference sequence). The length of the CDR3 is 13 residues. The germline V and J ends were trimmed by 2 bases and 4 bases, with 6 bases remaining between them.

V gene TRBV5-5 combines with J gene TRBJ1-4; D ambiguous. Sequencing used peripheral blood. This sequence was found in a man aged 55 to 70 with acute or convalescent COVID-19. CDR3 in DNA: TGTGCCAGCAGCTTTCCGGGTAATGAAAAACTGTTTTTT. This codes for CASSFPGNEKLFF.